What follows is one T cell receptor beta chain and its context. Its cognate antigen is unknown. The data were obtained in a study of beta chain features in type 1 diabetes. The investigators reverse transcribed all of the isolated RNA, so they sequenced expressed TCRB transcripts. Samples of naive, central memory and regulatory T cells yielded a mean of around 4 million reads. The data were produced by immunoSEQ multiplex PCR, yet TCRdb's version contains in-frame clones alone and is incomplete. This table holds 200,000 to 250,000 clones, 16% found once. Notes on the study in general: When Type 1 diabetes patients were examined, their TCRB CDR3s proved moderately but significantly shorter in all four CD4+ subsets. Type 1 diabetes patients had VDJ junctions that carried fewer insertions and more deletions.

The ends were cut back, 2 bases at V and 0 bases at J, with 11 bases in the middle. This CDR3 contains 15 residues. Germline V gene data show CDR1 as KGHSH and CDR2 as LQKENI. Per donor, one heparinised blood draw averaged roughly 120 mL. Via the markers CD45RO/CCR7/CD25/CD127/CD95/CD27, stem cell-like memory, regulatory, central memory and naive CD4+ cells were sorted. The V gene is TRBV18, the J gene TRBJ2-7; D unresolved. The sequencing sample was made of naive CD4+ T cells from blood. This TCR was sampled from a man aged 30-40 years with type 1 diabetes. The CDR3 here is CASSPSAVNSYEQYF. CDR3 sequence (DNA): TGTGCCAGCTCACCATCGGCAGTGAACTCCTACGAGCAGTACTTC.